Listed here are 24 T cell receptor beta chains from one sample, sequenced in a study of Graves' ophthalmopathy and Graves' hyperthyroidism. Amplification targeted the TCR beta CDR3 regions, with RNA transcripts as the source material. After a first-round RT-PCR with HTBI primers, a second-round multiplex PCR was run. TCRdb fed the multiplex PCR reads into MiXCR, producing one record per CDR3 protein. The table includes just over 400,000 distinct CDR3 sequences, 20% to 25% detected once. The specimen sequenced was peripheral blood. Receptor source: a woman aged 18-35 years with stable Graves' hyperthyroidism.

V is TRBV12-3 or TRBV12-4 and J is TRBJ1-2; D not resolved. Trimming removed 5 bases from V and 7 bases from J, with 14 bases in between. There are 13 residues in the CDR3. CDR3 nucleotides: TGTGCCAGCAGTGACGGCCCAACGGGTGGCTACACCTTC. Its protein product is CASSDGPTGGYTF.

There are many counts of this clonotype. This chain joins TRBV6-5 and TRBJ2-7; 10 nucleotides match TRBD2. Germline loops: CDR1 MNHEY, CDR2 SVGAGI. The J segment lost 5 bases and the V segment lost 2 bases, leaving 6 bases of the junction unmatched. This CDR3 region has 15 residues. The CDR3 bases are TGTGCCAGCAGTTACGTACTAGCGGGAACCAACGAGCAGTACTTC. This translates into CASSYVLAGTNEQYF.

This clonotype was found many times. This chain links TRBV6-5 with TRBJ1-2; D is uncertain. Germline assignment: CDR1 MNHEY and CDR2 SVGAGI. V lost 0 bases to trimming and J lost 4 bases, with 15 bases between them. The CDR3 totals 16 residues. The CDR3 DNA sequence: TGTGCCAGCAGTTACTCGACCGGCGGGAAAGCCTATGGCTACACCTTC. Translating it yields CASSYSTGGKAYGYTF.

This clonotype was detected many times. This sequence joins TRBV30 and TRBJ2-2; TRBD2 matches 10 bases. Germline V lookup: CDR1 GTSNPN, CDR2 SVGIG (reference sequence). The CDR3 has 14 residues. V dropped 3 bases and J dropped 7; count of bases not matched to a gene: 5. For the CDR3, the DNA is TGTGCCTGGAGCGCGAGCGGGGGGGTCGGGGAGCTGTTTTTT. The encoded protein is CAWSASGGVGELFF.

The sample holds a few counts of this clonotype. The chain is built from TRBV5-6 and TRBJ1-2; tentatively, D is TRBD1 (5 bases). CDR1 and CDR2 from the germline V gene are SGHDT and YYEEEE. Between the trimmed V and J ends, which lost 0 bases and 1 base, there was a span of 7 bases. The CDR3 extends over 14 amino acids. The CDR3 DNA follows: TGTGCCAGCAGCTTGGAGGGACTTAACTATGGCTACACCTTC. Protein product: CASSLEGLNYGYTF.

This clonotype was observed many times. V is TRBV7-8 and J is TRBJ2-5; 7 bases map to TRBD2. The V and J ends lost 3 bases and 0 bases, in that order; junction bases with no gene match: 7. Germline CDR1 SGHVS, CDR2 FQNEAQ. This CDR3 has 16 residues. The CDR3 is CASSFQAGWYQETQYF. The CDR3 nucleotides read TGTGCCAGCAGCTTCCAAGCGGGGTGGTACCAAGAGACCCAGTACTTC.

This clonotype was detected many times. This chain uses TRBV20-1 with TRBJ2-7, with a tentative D call TRBD1 (6 bases). This CDR3 comprises 15 residues. V dropped 6 bases and J dropped 2 bases, with 20 bases sitting between them. Germline CDR1 reads DFQATT; CDR2 reads SNEGSKA (reference sequence). CDR3 sequence reads: CSALSLKGETYEQYF. DNA of the CDR3: TGCAGTGCGTTAAGCCTCAAGGGGGAAACCTACGAGCAGTACTTC.

This clonotype was picked up many times. The chain joins TRBV24-1 to TRBJ2-5, with 7 bases aligning to TRBD1. CDR1 KGHDR and CDR2 SFDVKD come from the germline V gene. Trimming at V came to 3 bases and at J to 1 base, leaving 7 bases not matched to a gene. CDR3 length: 16 residues. The CDR3: CATSDTRTGSQETQYF. The CDR3 nucleotides read TGTGCCACCAGTGATACCCGGACAGGCTCCCAAGAGACCCAGTACTTC.

This clonotype was observed many times. This chain links TRBV6-1 with TRBJ2-2; D gene uncertain. The CDR3 spans 14 residues. Trimming removed 0 bases at V and 4 bases at J, with 6 bases between. Germline V CDR1 and CDR2: MNHNS, SASEGT. CDR3 DNA: TGTGCCAGCAGTGAAGCGCCGGGCACCGGGGAGCTGTTTTTT. Its protein product is CASSEAPGTGELFF.

This clonotype was seen many times. The chain joins TRBV12-3 or TRBV12-4 to TRBJ2-5; 7 bases align to TRBD1. The CDR3 totals 15 residues. The J segment lost 2 bases and the V segment lost 10 bases, leaving 13 bases of the junction unmatched. This chain's CDR3 is CATSLQGRIQETQYF. The CDR3, as DNA: TGTGCCACCTCCTTACAGGGGCGGATTCAAGAGACCCAGTACTTC.

This clonotype was seen only a few times. V gene TRBV12-3 or TRBV12-4 combines with J gene TRBJ1-6, with D uncertain. This CDR3 contains 14 residues. Trimming took 2 bases from V and 5 from J, leaving 7 bases between them. CDR3 loop: CASSLIGHNSPLHF. The CDR3, as DNA: TGTGCCAGCAGTTTAATAGGTCATAATTCACCCCTCCACTTT.

With respect to this clonotype: Being one base from a much bigger clone, this may be a read error. The chain employs TRBV6-2 or TRBV6-3 and TRBJ1-2; D is undetermined. The germline CDR1 and CDR2 sequences are MNHEY and SVGEGT. The length of the CDR3 is 10 residues. DNA for the CDR3: TGTGCCAGCTTCGGCTATGGCTACAGCTTC. Protein: CASFGYGYSF.

The CDR3 spells CASSLAKGTEAFF. In nucleotides, the CDR3 is TGTGCCAGCAGCTTAGCGAAAGGGACTGAAGCTTTCTTT. This chain joins TRBV7-2 and TRBJ1-1; D call uncertain. V shed 0 bases and J shed 5 bases, with 7 bases lying between them. Per the germline V gene, CDR1 is SGHTA and CDR2 is FQGNSA. The CDR3 consists of 13 residues.

This clonotype has at least ten counts. This chain uses TRBV6-1 with TRBJ2-5, with TRBD1 identical over 10 bases. Unmatched junction bases numbered 8, after V lost 2 bases and J lost 5 bases. The length of the CDR3 is 16 residues. Germline CDR1 and CDR2: MNHNS and SASEGT. This chain's CDR3 is CASSEWRDRGWETQYF. CDR3 DNA: TGTGCCAGCAGTGAATGGCGGGACAGGGGATGGGAGACCCAGTACTTC.

This clonotype was seen a few times. The genes are TRBV7-9 and TRBJ2-5; no firm D call. Trimming took off 0 bases at V and 1 base at J, with 3 bases between the two ends. The V gene's germline CDR1 is SEHNR and CDR2 FQNEAQ (reference sequence). This CDR3 region has 13 residues. The CDR3 protein is CASSLASQETQYF. The CDR3 DNA sequence: TGTGCCAGCAGCTTAGCGTCCCAAGAGACCCAGTACTTC.

This clonotype was recorded many times. The chain joins TRBV7-2 to TRBJ1-1; TRBD1 matches 7 bases. The V gene's germline CDR1 is SGHTA and CDR2 FQGNSA. The CDR3 has 14 residues. J gave up 1 base and V 6 bases, and 5 bases lay outside the gene matches. The CDR3, as DNA: TGTGCCAGCAGAGATCAGGGGGAGAACACTGAAGCTTTCTTT. Translation: CASRDQGENTEAFF.

V is TRBV12-3 or TRBV12-4 and J is TRBJ2-5, with unresolved D. CDR3 length: 15 residues. The germline V and J ends were trimmed by 1 base and 1 base, with 10 bases remaining between them. CDR3 DNA sequence: TGTGCCAGCAGTTTAGAGGCCGGGCCCCAAGAGACCCAGTACTTC. Amino acid sequence: CASSLEAGPQETQYF.

This sequence joins TRBV12-3 or TRBV12-4 and TRBJ2-7; D gene unclear. CDR3 length equals 13 residues. V gave up 6 bases and J gave up 2 bases, with 11 bases separating them. CDR3 coding DNA: TGTGCCAGCAGCTCAAATGGGGCCTACGAGCAGTACTTC. Protein product: CASSSNGAYEQYF.

The sample holds many counts of this clonotype. For the CDR3, the DNA is TGTGCCAGCAGTTTCCCAGGGTATGGGTCACCCCTCCACTTT. This translates into CASSFPGYGSPLHF. This chain uses TRBV12-3 or TRBV12-4 with TRBJ1-6; possible D gene TRBD1, 5 bases. The CDR3 covers 14 residues. V lost 3 bases to trimming and J lost 10 bases, with 13 bases between them.

This clonotype appeared a few times. V and J are TRBV14 and TRBJ2-2; no reliable D call. CDR3 length equals 16 residues. Trimming cost V 1 base and J 4 bases, with 13 bases left between them. Germline CDR1 reads SGHDN; CDR2 reads FVKESK. The chain's CDR3 is CASSQVNPGATGELFF. The DNA of the CDR3 is TGTGCCAGCAGCCAAGTTAACCCCGGCGCCACCGGGGAGCTGTTTTTT.

This clonotype occurred many times. The chain carries TRBV6-1 and TRBJ2-3; 11 bases agree with TRBD1. Unmatched junction bases numbered 5, after V lost 6 bases and J lost 3 bases. Looked up from germline, CDR1 is MNHNS and CDR2 is SASEGT. This CDR3 spans 15 amino acids. Here the CDR3 DNA reads TGTGCCAGCAGGAGGACAGGGGGCTTGACAGATACGCAGTATTTT. It codes for CASRRTGGLTDTQYF.

This clonotype showed up many times. The chain employs TRBV11-1 and TRBJ1-5; 8 positions agree with TRBD1. Looked up from germline, CDR1 is SGHAT and CDR2 is FQDESV (reference sequence). The J segment lost 4 bases and the V segment lost 5 bases, leaving 10 bases of the junction unmatched. The CDR3 has 16 residues. CDR3 bases: TGTGCCAGCAGCCCCTCGTCAGGGGGCCAGAATCAGCCCCAGCATTTT. It is translated as CASSPSSGGQNQPQHF.

This clonotype was found many times. This chain connects TRBV6-2 or TRBV6-3 to TRBJ1-1; tentatively, D is TRBD1 (6 bases). The CDR3 sequence is 19 residues long. The germline V gene encodes CDR1 MNHEY and CDR2 SVGEGT. Trimming shortened V by 7 bases and J by 3 bases, and 30 bases separated the two germline ends. The CDR3 here is CASTLGGGAATRWDTEAFF. The CDR3 DNA follows: TGTGCCAGCACCCTAGGCGGGGGGGCAGCGACCCGATGGGACACTGAAGCTTTCTTT.

This clonotype was counted at least ten times. This chain links TRBV7-6 with TRBJ1-1; TRBD1 might be the D (6 bases). This CDR3 comprises 18 residues. Trimming shortened V by 1 base and J by 0 bases, and 18 bases separated the two germline ends. CDR1 SGHVS and CDR2 FNYEAQ come from the germline V gene. CDR3 in DNA: TGTGCCAGCAGCTTAGTCTGGCAGGGGCACGGCATGAACACTGAAGCTTTCTTT. Protein product: CASSLVWQGHGMNTEAFF.